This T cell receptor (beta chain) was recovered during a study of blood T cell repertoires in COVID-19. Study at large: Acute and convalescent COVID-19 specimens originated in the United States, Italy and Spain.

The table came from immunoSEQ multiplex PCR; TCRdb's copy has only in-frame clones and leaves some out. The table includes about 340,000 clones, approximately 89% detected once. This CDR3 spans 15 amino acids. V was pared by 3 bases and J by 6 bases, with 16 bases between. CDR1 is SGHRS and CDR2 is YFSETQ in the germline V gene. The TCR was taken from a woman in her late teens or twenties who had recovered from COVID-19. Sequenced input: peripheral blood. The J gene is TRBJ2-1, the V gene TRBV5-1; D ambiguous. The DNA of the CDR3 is TGCGCCAGCAGCTACCGGGTCTCCCAATCCAATGAGCAGTTCTTC. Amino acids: CASSYRVSQSNEQFF. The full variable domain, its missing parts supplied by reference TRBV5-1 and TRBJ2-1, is KAGVTQTPRYLIKTRGQQVTLSCSPISGHRSVSWYQQTPGQGLQFLFEYFSETQRNKGNFPGRFSGRQFSNSRSEMNVSTLELGDSALYLCASSYRVSQSNEQFFGPGTRLTVL.